The next 14 T cell receptor beta chains were all read from a single sample in a study of cytomegalovirus exposure and HLA in healthy donors. With 60 Vbeta and 13 Jbeta primers, the PCR was carried out. The protocol was immunoSEQ multiplex PCR, while the TCRdb copy is restricted to in-frame clones and leaves out a portion. Here the sample spans approximately 100,000 clones, 75% to 85% being singletons. The sequencing sample was made of PBMCs. The source is a man aged 18 to 29 in good health and CMV-seropositive.

This sequence joins TRBV10-1 and TRBJ2-3; 8 bases are a match to TRBD2. This CDR3 has 15 amino acids. Per the germline V gene, CDR1 is WNHNN and CDR2 is SYGVQD (reference sequence). V trimming: 2 bases; J trimming: 4 bases; junction bases outside the gene matches: 5. The CDR3 region is CASSESRGGADTQYF. Written as DNA, the CDR3 is TGCGCCAGCAGTGAGAGTCGGGGGGGCGCAGATACGCAGTATTTT.

The chain uses TRBV5-1 and TRBJ2-1, with 11 bases matching TRBD1. Germline loops: CDR1 SGHRS, CDR2 YFSETQ. The CDR3 has 14 residues. The ends lost 4 bases at V and 9 bases at J; junction bases unmatched: 6. The CDR3 spells CASSRGQGAGEQFF. DNA of the CDR3: TGCGCCAGCAGCCGAGGACAGGGGGCTGGTGAGCAGTTCTTC.

In this sample, this clone turned up a few times. The chain links TRBV5-1 to TRBJ2-1; 14 bases line up with TRBD2. Germline CDR1 and CDR2: SGHRS and YFSETQ. The CDR3 length is 19 residues. V lost 2 bases and J lost 0; bases outside the gene matches: 7. In DNA, the CDR3 is TGCGCCAGCAGCTTCGGACTAGCGGGGGGCCGGAGCTCCTACAATGAGCAGTTCTTC. It yields the protein CASSFGLAGGRSSYNEQFF.

This clone was picked up one time. The chain joins TRBV5-6 to TRBJ2-2; D ambiguous. The CDR3 totals 13 residues. Trimming stripped 1 base from V and 6 bases from J, with 7 bases between. Germline V gene lookup returns CDR1 SGHDT and CDR2 YYEEEE. The CDR3 region is CASSLITAGELFF. The CDR3 DNA is TGTGCCAGCAGCTTGATCACAGCCGGGGAGCTGTTTTTT.

The rearrangement uses TRBV10-3 and TRBJ1-1, with 7 positions matching TRBD1. This CDR3 has 14 amino acids. Germline CDR1 reads ENHRY; CDR2 reads SYGVKD. With V trimmed by 4 bases and J by 1 base, 3 bases remained unmatched. The CDR3 region has the DNA TGTGCCATCAGTGCTAGGACAGGGAACACTGAAGCTTTCTTT. Its translation is CAISARTGNTEAFF.

The chain has TRBV28 and TRBJ1-3; 9 bases line up with TRBD1. The CDR3 spans 16 residues. The trim removed 5 bases at V and 3 bases at J, leaving 8 bases unmatched. The germline V gene has CDR1 MDHEN and CDR2 SYDVKM. The CDR3 here is CASSHVDRGYGNTIYF. The CDR3 coding sequence is TGTGCCAGCAGTCACGTAGACAGGGGGTATGGAAACACCATATATTTT.

The genes are TRBV5-1 and TRBJ2-7; possible D gene TRBD2, 5 bases. This CDR3 contains 14 residues. Trimming removed 1 base at V and 1 base at J, with 9 bases between. The germline CDR1 and CDR2 sequences are SGHRS and YFSETQ. The CDR3 DNA sequence: TGCGCCAGCAGCTTGACGGGGTCTTCCTACGAGCAGTACTTC. Protein product: CASSLTGSSYEQYF.

This clone was seen more than once but under ten times. The chain recombines TRBV5-4 with TRBJ2-3, with TRBD1 as a possible D gene (7 bases). Per the germline V gene, CDR1 is SGHNT and CDR2 is YYREEE (reference sequence). V lost 9 bases and J 4 bases, leaving 21 bases between the germline ends. The CDR3 loop spans 15 amino acids. CDR3 DNA: TGTGCCACCCTTTTGACAGGGTCGGGAGCAGATACGCAGTATTTT. It yields the protein CATLLTGSGADTQYF.

This clone is a singleton in its sample. V usage is TRBV18 and J usage is TRBJ1-5, with a possible D match to TRBD1 (6 bases). There are 15 residues in the CDR3. Germline loops: CDR1 KGHSH, CDR2 LQKENI. V lost 3 bases and J 5 bases, leaving 14 bases between the germline ends. CDR3 residues: CASSPRGTDDQPQHF. The CDR3 nucleotides read TGTGCCAGCTCACCGAGGGGGACGGACGATCAGCCCCAGCATTTT.

The rearrangement links TRBV9 to TRBJ2-7; D might be TRBD2 (5 bases). The germline CDR1 and CDR2 sequences are SGDLS and YYNGEE. V lost 0 bases to trimming and J lost 0 bases, with 7 bases between them. The CDR3 is 14 amino acids. The CDR3 nucleotides read TGTGCCAGCAGCGTAGACGGGGACTCCTACGAGCAGTACTTC. It yields the protein CASSVDGDSYEQYF.

V gene TRBV19 combines with J gene TRBJ2-1; the D is unclear. V gave up 4 bases and J gave up 8 bases, with 12 bases separating them. Per germline, CDR1 LNHDA and CDR2 SQIVND (reference sequence). This CDR3 has 13 residues. This CDR3 is CASSTPPRHEQFF. In nucleotides, the CDR3 is TGTGCCAGTAGTACCCCCCCGCGCCATGAGCAGTTCTTC.

This clone appeared once. The rearrangement uses TRBV6-1 and TRBJ1-5; D gene uncertain. This CDR3 comprises 14 residues. The germline V gene has CDR1 MNHNS and CDR2 SASEGT. Trimming left V 3 bases short and J 0 bases short, with 6 bases between. The CDR3, as DNA: TGTGCCAGCAGTGAGTTCTATAGCAATCAGCCCCAGCATTTT. It codes for CASSEFYSNQPQHF.

The rearrangement links TRBV4-1 to TRBJ2-1; TRBD2 agrees at 11 bases. CDR1 MGHRA and CDR2 YSYEKL come from the germline V gene. V shed 0 bases and J 8 bases; nucleotides not matched to a gene: 6. CDR3 size: 16 residues. The CDR3 region is CASSQEIAGGVYEQFF. CDR3 in DNA: TGCGCCAGCAGCCAAGAGATAGCGGGGGGGGTGTATGAGCAGTTCTTC.

In regard to this clone: This same CDR3 is encoded by further DNA sequences in the sample. The V call is TRBV30, the J call TRBJ1-2; possibly TRBD1 for D (6 bases). V was cut by 8 bases and J by 5 bases, with 12 bases left in between. The CDR3 runs 11 residues. Germline V gene sequence: CDR1 GTSNPN, CDR2 SVGIG (reference sequence). The CDR3 protein is CAGGAGYGYTF. CDR3 nucleotide sequence: TGTGCCGGGGGGGCGGGGTATGGCTACACCTTC.